Presented here are 17 T cell receptor beta chains from one specimen sequenced in a study of blood T cell repertoires in COVID-19. Using immunoSEQ multiplex PCR, the repertoire was profiled, and TCRdb retains in-frame clones only, with some absent. The sample lists about 120,000 clones; about 83% were seen once. Sequenced input: peripheral blood. The receptors here all came from a man aged 55 to 69 with acute or convalescent COVID-19.

The rearrangement joins TRBV19 to TRBJ2-3; 13 bases agree with TRBD2. This CDR3 contains 16 residues. Trimming at V came to 4 bases and at J to 0 bases, leaving 1 base not matched to a gene. CDR1 is LNHDA, CDR2 SQIVND, per germline (reference sequence). The CDR3 loop reads CASSKGLAGSTDTQYF. CDR3 in DNA: TGTGCCAGTAGTAAGGGACTAGCGGGAAGCACAGATACGCAGTATTTT.

The chain is built from TRBV7-2 and TRBJ1-2; perhaps TRBD1 as D (5 bases). The CDR3 sequence is 12 residues long. The germline CDR1 and CDR2 sequences are SGHTA and FQGNSA. Trimming took off 4 bases at V and 4 bases at J, with 7 bases between the two ends. The CDR3 DNA reads TGTGCCAGCAGCTCTGGGGCCTATGGCTACACCTTC. It specifies CASSSGAYGYTF.

In its sample, this clone was seen once. The chain joins TRBV5-1 to TRBJ2-3, with 7 bases fitting TRBD1. Germline CDR1 SGHRS, CDR2 YFSETQ. The CDR3 is made up of 14 amino acids. The V segment lost 0 bases and the J segment 6 bases; nucleotides outside the gene matches: 4. CDR3 DNA sequence: TGCGCCAGCAGCTTGGGAGGGGGCGAGGATACGCAGTATTTT. This sequence encodes CASSLGGGEDTQYF.

This chain uses TRBV10-3 with TRBJ1-1; tentative D call: TRBD1 (5 bases). Germline V gives CDR1 ENHRY, CDR2 SYGVKD. The CDR3 is made up of 12 amino acids. The V end was cut by 9 bases, the J end by 4 bases, with 12 bases between. In nucleotides, the CDR3 is TGTGCCATTCAGGGTATGAGCACTGAAGCTTTCTTT. Amino acid sequence: CAIQGMSTEAFF.

This clone was recorded a few times. This chain uses TRBV5-1 with TRBJ2-7, with 9 bases identical to TRBD1. The junction had 6 bases not matched to a gene; V was cut back by 4 bases and J by 1 base. This CDR3 comprises 15 residues. Germline assignment: CDR1 SGHRS and CDR2 YFSETQ. The CDR3 nucleotides are TGCGCCAGCAGCCGACAGGGACAGGGTTCCTACGAGCAGTACTTC. Translated, it gives CASSRQGQGSYEQYF. Looking up the rest from reference TRBV5-1 and TRBJ2-7 gives the full variable domain: KAGVTQTPRYLIKTRGQQVTLSCSPISGHRSVSWYQQTPGQGLQFLFEYFSETQRNKGNFPGRFSGRQFSNSRSEMNVSTLELGDSALYLCASSRQGQGSYEQYFGPGTRLTVT.

This chain joins TRBV29-1 and TRBJ2-5; maybe TRBD2 (6 bases). The CDR3 runs to 12 residues. In germline, CDR1 is SQVTM, CDR2 ANQGSEA. The ends were cut back, 5 bases at V and 5 bases at J, with 12 bases in the middle. The CDR3 bases are TGCAGCGTTCTTGCGGGGTCCGAGACCCAGTACTTC. Translating it yields CSVLAGSETQYF. Looking up the rest from reference TRBV29-1 and TRBJ2-5 gives the full variable domain: SAVISQKPSRDICQRGTSLTIQCQVDSQVTMMFWYRQQPGQSLTLIATANQGSEATYESGFVIDKFPISRPNLTFSTLTVSNMSPEDSSIYLCSVLAGSETQYFGPGTRLLVL.

The chain uses TRBV5-4 and TRBJ2-3; D possibly corresponds to TRBD2 (5 bases). V lost 2 bases and J lost 1, with 17 bases in between. Germline V gene data show CDR1 as SGHNT and CDR2 as YYREEE (reference sequence). This CDR3 region has 17 residues. CDR3 coding DNA: TGTGCCAGCAGCTTTAGGAGGAAAGCGGACGGCACAGATACGCAGTATTTT. Its protein is CASSFRRKADGTDTQYF.

The rearrangement links TRBV28 to TRBJ1-5, with 10 bases identical to TRBD1. The germline CDR1 and CDR2 sequences are MDHEN and SYDVKM. The CDR3 has 12 amino acids. With V trimmed by 8 bases and J by 6 bases, 1 base remained unmatched. In DNA form, the CDR3 reads TGTGCCAGCGGGACAGGGGCTCAGCCCCAGCATTTT. It specifies CASGTGAQPQHF. Full variable domain (remainder filled in from reference TRBV28 and TRBJ1-5): DVKVTQSSRYLVKRTGEKVFLECVQDMDHENMFWYRQDPGLGLRLIYFSYDVKMKEKGDIPEGYSVSREKKERFSLILESASTNQTSMYLCASGTGAQPQHFGDGTRLSIL.

This chain uses TRBV2 with TRBJ2-1; 9 bases align to TRBD2. In germline, CDR1 is SNHLY, CDR2 FYNNEI. V shed 6 bases and J 7 bases; nucleotides not matched to a gene: 10. This CDR3 comprises 15 residues. CDR3 sequence: CASSLGGLARNEQFF. The CDR3 nucleotides read TGTGCCAGCAGCTTAGGGGGACTAGCAAGGAATGAGCAGTTCTTC.

V usage is TRBV24-1 and J usage is TRBJ1-2; D is unresolved. Germline values: CDR1 KGHDR, CDR2 SFDVKD. V was pared by 0 bases and J by 0 bases, with 4 bases between. There are 14 residues in the CDR3. CDR3 protein: CATSDLNSNYGYTF. The CDR3 DNA reads TGTGCCACCAGTGATTTGAACTCTAACTATGGCTACACCTTC.

The chain recombines TRBV28 with TRBJ2-1; D not resolved. This CDR3 has 16 residues. Germline CDR1 MDHEN, CDR2 SYDVKM. Trimming removed 3 bases from V and 0 bases from J, with 12 bases in between. The CDR3 here is CASSLVSSSSYNEQFF. CDR3 bases: TGTGCCAGCAGTTTGGTTAGCAGTAGCTCCTACAATGAGCAGTTCTTC.

The chain has TRBV5-1 and TRBJ1-2; 10 nucleotides line up with TRBD1. Germline V gene sequence: CDR1 SGHRS, CDR2 YFSETQ. The CDR3 length is 16 residues. V lost 0 bases, J lost 5 bases, and 7 bases stayed unmatched. This CDR3 is CASSLEGTGAPYGYTF. The CDR3 DNA follows: TGCGCCAGCAGCTTGGAGGGGACAGGGGCTCCATATGGCTACACCTTC. Drawing the rest from reference TRBV5-1 and TRBJ1-2, the complete variable domain is KAGVTQTPRYLIKTRGQQVTLSCSPISGHRSVSWYQQTPGQGLQFLFEYFSETQRNKGNFPGRFSGRQFSNSRSEMNVSTLELGDSALYLCASSLEGTGAPYGYTFGSGTRLTVV.

The CDR3, as DNA: TGTGCCAGCAGCTCCGCGGCCTATAGCAATCAGCCCCAGCATTTT. It encodes CASSSAAYSNQPQHF. The rearrangement uses TRBV7-8 and TRBJ1-5; D unresolved. Trimming removed 4 bases from V and 0 bases from J, with 10 bases in between. Germline lookup yields CDR1 SGHVS and CDR2 FQNEAQ. The CDR3 is 15 residues long.

This rearrangement joins TRBV7-3 to TRBJ2-1; possible D gene TRBD1, 6 bases. Trimming took off 1 base at V and 9 bases at J, with 13 bases between the two ends. From germline, CDR1 is SGHTA and CDR2 FQGTGA. The CDR3 is 14 residues long. The CDR3 reads CASSLIGQQGEQFF. The CDR3, as DNA: TGTGCCAGCAGCTTAATCGGACAGCAGGGTGAGCAGTTCTTC.

This clone has more than one count but fewer than ten. V is TRBV18 and J is TRBJ2-3; TRBD2 agrees at 7 bases. Germline loops: CDR1 KGHSH, CDR2 LQKENI. There are 15 residues in the CDR3. J was trimmed by 1 base and V by 3 bases; bases with no gene match: 4. The CDR3 loop is CASSPGTIGTDTQYF. The CDR3 DNA reads as TGTGCCAGCTCACCCGGGACTATAGGCACAGATACGCAGTATTTT.

The sample holds one count of this clone. The rearrangement uses TRBV5-5 and TRBJ1-5; 8 bases line up with TRBD1. Germline V gene lookup returns CDR1 SGHKS and CDR2 YYEKEE (reference sequence). The CDR3 contains 17 residues. V dropped 3 bases and J dropped 0; count of bases not matched to a gene: 8. CDR3 DNA sequence: TGTGCCAGCAGCTCCCGGACAGGGAATTATAGCAATCAGCCCCAGCATTTT. It translates to CASSSRTGNYSNQPQHF.

This clone was recorded at least ten times. The chain links TRBV27 to TRBJ1-5; D is perhaps TRBD1 (6 bases). The ends were cut back, 4 bases at V and 5 bases at J, with 12 bases in the middle. The CDR3 is 14 residues long. The germline CDR1 and CDR2 sequences are MNHEY and SMNVEV (reference sequence). CDR3 in DNA: TGTGCCAGCAGTTGGCGGGGGCGAGATCAGCCCCAGCATTTT. Residues: CASSWRGRDQPQHF.